These 17 T cell receptor beta chains were all obtained from the same sample, sequenced in a study of CD8 T cells in Susac syndrome. Reverse transcription of 0.5 to 1 ug RNA was performed with random hexamers. TCRdb called the immunoSEQ multiplex PCR reads again in MiXCR, with one record for every CDR3 protein. The table has under 55,000 distinct CDR3 sequences, roughly 93% seen once; the top ten hold about 0.51%. Sequenced: CD8+ T cells from PBMCs. Receptors originate from a human donor with multiple sclerosis.

The rearrangement joins TRBV7-8 to TRBJ1-2; TRBD1 matches at 7 bases. The J segment lost 6 bases and the V segment lost 2 bases, leaving 6 bases of the junction unmatched. The CDR3 consists of 14 residues. Per germline, CDR1 SGHVS and CDR2 FQNEAQ. The CDR3: CASSLYRQGDGYTF. Here the CDR3 DNA reads TGTGCCAGCAGCTTATATCGACAGGGAGATGGCTACACCTTC.

The chain employs TRBV7-9 and TRBJ2-7; D not resolved. In germline, CDR1 is SEHNR, CDR2 FQNEAQ (reference sequence). Trimming removed 3 bases from V and 5 bases from J, with 5 bases in between. CDR3 size: 11 residues. CDR3 sequence: CASSFNNEQYF. The CDR3 DNA sequence: TGTGCCAGCAGCTTCAACAACGAGCAGTACTTC.

The chain carries TRBV19 and TRBJ1-5, with a weak D call TRBD1 (5 bases). The CDR3 is 10 amino acids. The germline V gene has CDR1 LNHDA and CDR2 SQIVND (reference sequence). CDR3 protein: CAGGNQPQHF. The CDR3 DNA follows: TGTGCGGGGGGGAATCAGCCCCAGCATTTT.

The chain combines TRBV12-3 or TRBV12-4 with TRBJ2-1; D gene uncertain. V lost 6 bases and J lost 8, with 20 bases in between. This CDR3 contains 15 residues. CDR3 sequence reads: CASSQQSLHPDEQFF. In DNA, the CDR3 is TGTGCCAGCAGCCAGCAGAGCCTACACCCCGATGAGCAGTTCTTC.

There are a few counts of this clonotype. This rearrangement joins TRBV4-3 to TRBJ2-7; TRBD1 agrees at 7 bases. Germline V gene data show CDR1 as LGHNA and CDR2 as YSLEER. This CDR3 has 16 amino acids. V lost 3 bases to trimming and J lost 0 bases; unmatched junction nucleotides: 8. DNA for the CDR3: TGCGCCAGCAGCCAGTTTCAAGGGACAGCCTCCTACGAGCAGTACTTC. This sequence encodes CASSQFQGTASYEQYF.

This clonotype has only one observation. V and J are TRBV9 and TRBJ2-3; D not resolved. The CDR3 is made up of 12 amino acids. Germline CDR1 and CDR2: SGDLS and YYNGEE. Trimming took 4 bases from V and 4 from J, leaving 7 bases between them. The CDR3 protein is CASSREADTQYF. The CDR3 DNA follows: TGTGCCAGCAGCCGAGAAGCAGATACGCAGTATTTT.

The J gene is TRBJ1-1, the V gene TRBV6-5; 7 nucleotides line up with TRBD1. The germline V gene encodes CDR1 MNHEY and CDR2 SVGAGI. V dropped 6 bases and J dropped 5; count of bases not matched to a gene: 6. The CDR3 runs 13 residues. The DNA of the CDR3 is TGTGCCAGCAGCAGACAGGGTTTGACTGAAGCTTTCTTT. This codes for CASSRQGLTEAFF.

V usage is TRBV12-3 or TRBV12-4 and J usage is TRBJ1-5; a weak D match, TRBD1 (5 bases). This CDR3 has 14 amino acids. The germline V and J ends were trimmed by 4 bases and 4 bases, with 11 bases remaining between them. CDR3 sequence reads: CASSSGLGNQPQHF. CDR3 DNA sequence: TGTGCCAGCAGTTCGGGACTTGGGAATCAGCCCCAGCATTTT.

This chain links TRBV2 with TRBJ1-5; 12 bases match TRBD1. This CDR3 region has 18 residues. V shed 2 bases, J shed 0 bases, and the junction held 5 bases outside the gene matches. CDR1 is SNHLY and CDR2 is FYNNEI in the germline V gene. For the CDR3, the DNA is TGTGCCAGCAGTGAATTAGGGACAGGGGGCTATAGCAATCAGCCCCAGCATTTT. This codes for CASSELGTGGYSNQPQHF.

This chain connects TRBV4-3 to TRBJ1-2; TRBD1 matches 8 bases. The germline gives CDR1 LGHNA, CDR2 YSLEER. V shed 2 bases, J shed 3 bases, and the junction held 2 bases outside the gene matches. The CDR3 is 14 amino acids. The chain's CDR3 is CASSQYRGDYGYTF. CDR3 nucleotide sequence: TGCGCCAGCAGCCAATACAGGGGGGACTATGGCTACACCTTC.

The chain recombines TRBV7-9 with TRBJ2-5; possible D gene TRBD1, 5 bases. Trimming took off 5 bases at V and 2 bases at J, with 9 bases between the two ends. The length of the CDR3 is 13 residues. Germline values: CDR1 SEHNR, CDR2 FQNEAQ (reference sequence). In nucleotides, the CDR3 is TGTGCCAGCAGCATACAGGAGCAAGAGACCCAGTACTTC. It encodes CASSIQEQETQYF.

The J gene is TRBJ1-2, the V gene TRBV7-8; D not resolved. The CDR3 has 15 amino acids. V was cut by 1 base and J by 2 bases, with 11 bases left in between. In germline, CDR1 is SGHVS, CDR2 FQNEAQ. Here the CDR3 DNA reads TGTGCCAGCAGCTTAGAATTTGCCCCCAACTATGGCTACACCTTC. This sequence encodes CASSLEFAPNYGYTF.

The chain joins TRBV11-2 to TRBJ2-1; D possibly uses TRBD1 or TRBD2 (6 bases each). Germline V lookup: CDR1 SGHAT, CDR2 FQNNGV. There are 15 residues in the CDR3. Trimming removed 6 bases from V and 0 bases from J, with 12 bases in between. The CDR3 region has the DNA TGTGCCAGCAGGAATAGGGGGGACTCCTACAATGAGCAGTTCTTC. Translation: CASRNRGDSYNEQFF.

The chain has TRBV25-1 and TRBJ1-1, with 8 bases that match TRBD1. The germline CDR1 and CDR2 sequences are MGHDK and SYGVNS. CDR3 length: 15 residues. V was clipped by 8 bases and J by 3 bases; unmatched bases: 11. The CDR3 nucleotides are TGTGCCAGCCGGGGACAGGTGTTACTCGACACTGAAGCTTTCTTT. This encodes CASRGQVLLDTEAFF. The full variable domain, completed using reference TRBV25-1 and TRBJ1-1, is EADIYQTPRYLVIGTGKKITLECSQTMGHDKMYWYQQDPGMELHLIHYSYGVNSTEKGDLSSESTVSRIRTEHFPLTLESARPSHTSQYLCASRGQVLLDTEAFFGQGTRLTVV.

This chain joins TRBV6-5 and TRBJ1-2; 7 nucleotides align to TRBD1. CDR1 is MNHEY, CDR2 SVGAGI, per germline. This CDR3 contains 13 residues. J gave up 6 bases and V 5 bases, and 6 bases lay outside the gene matches. The CDR3 DNA reads as TGTGCCAGCAGTCGGACAGGAAGCCATGGCTACACCTTC. This translates into CASSRTGSHGYTF.

V usage is TRBV2 and J usage is TRBJ1-4, with a possible D match to TRBD1 (6 bases). The CDR3 is 13 residues long. V was cut by 6 bases and J by 8 bases, with 13 bases left in between. In germline, CDR1 is SNHLY, CDR2 FYNNEI. This CDR3 is CASRSGGHEKLFF. CDR3 DNA: TGTGCCAGCAGGAGTGGGGGGCACGAAAAACTGTTTTTT.

The chain couples TRBV9 to TRBJ2-3; tentative D call: TRBD2 (6 bases). Trimming cost V 3 bases and J 6 bases, with 17 bases left between them. The length of the CDR3 is 15 residues. CDR1 SGDLS and CDR2 YYNGEE come from the germline V gene. CDR3 amino acids: CASSDGGAFGDTQYF. The CDR3 DNA is TGTGCCAGCAGCGATGGAGGGGCTTTCGGGGATACGCAGTATTTT.